Described below is a single T cell receptor beta chain sequence and its context. Its antigen is unknown. Base quality data are lacking; no much larger clone is found one base away. The data were taken from a study of OX40 agonist ivuxolimab in advanced cancers. A note on the overall study: Ivuxolimab was a fully human IgG2 agonistic monoclonal antibody targeting the costimulatory receptor OX40 (CD134). Peripheral TCRbeta sequencing was intended to test whether TCR sequence diversity was altered and clonal T-cell expansion was caused by ivuxolimab. Three dose-escalation patients achieved partial responses, one with hepatocellular carcinoma and two with cutaneous melanoma. Prior anti-PD-1, anti-PD-L1 or anti-CTLA-4 therapy was permitted, and about two fifths of dose-escalation patients had received checkpoint inhibitors. The monotherapy dose-escalation portion (N of about 50 patients) of the phase I ivuxolimab trial is reported in the paper. Intravenous ivuxolimab was administered to patients every 2 weeks at six dose levels: 0.01, 0.1, 0.3, 1.5, 3 and 10 mg/kg. In the dose-escalation cohort, more than 75% of patients were male, and the mean age was approximately 64 years, with a range of about 23 to 85. Of the approximately 50 dose-escalation patients, hepatocellular carcinoma was present in about 20, melanoma in approximately 15, renal cell carcinoma in 9 and head and neck cancer in 9. The paper's findings and limits, for the study overall: In partial responders in the 0.1-3.0 mg/kg groups, normalized peripheral clonal expansion was found to be among the lowest, especially among CD8+ T cells. After ivuxolimab, CD8+ T cells had more expanded clones than CD4+ T cells on average. The antigen specificity of the peripheral T cells that underwent clonal expansion was not determined. At doses of 0.1 to 3.0 mg/kg, clonal expansion of both CD4+ and CD8+ blood T cells was observed from baseline to week 6. Low levels of normalized T-cell clonal expansion were also shown by some nonresponding patients.

Genomic DNA was isolated from the sorted cells so that the TCRbeta CDR3 region could be sequenced. The immunoSEQ Assay was used to sequence the TCRbeta CDR3 regions. Drawn from immuneACCESS, this table holds only the in-frame rearrangements with V and J called that TCRdb kept. Clones are partly lost; checked studies trace under half to an unresolved V gene and leave the rest unexplained. The sample records about 15,000 clones, roughly 77% of which are singletons. The leading ten clones occupy 35% to 45% of the sample. Patients with autoimmune disease history or receiving systemic immunosuppression were excluded from the trial. Peripheral blood for TCR sequencing was collected from all dose cohorts at baseline, on cycle 4 day 1, and on cycle 7 day 1. The samples were taken from a phase I, first-in-human, multicenter, open-label dose-escalation trial of ivuxolimab. Adults with locally advanced or metastatic head and neck squamous cell, hepatocellular, melanoma or renal cell carcinoma were enrolled in the trial. Before TCR sequencing, CD4+ T cells and CD8+ T cells from peripheral blood were sorted into separate populations.

The germline V gene (reference sequence) gives CDR1 as LNHDA and CDR2 as SQIVND. The germline ends are 12 bases apart after V is trimmed by 8 bases and J by 4 bases. The CDR3 sequence holds 13 residues, the cysteine and phenylalanine included. Only the CDR3 region is kept as DNA, spanning 39 bases read in frame from base 1. The chain uses TRBV19 and TRBJ1-5; matching of 5 bases hints at TRBD1 as the D gene. The sample here was CD4+ or CD8+ T cells sorted from blood, taken in a trial of the OX40 agonist ivuxolimab. The clonotype originates from an adult with an advanced solid tumor such as melanoma, head and neck, liver or kidney cancer. The CDR3 reads as follows: CASEGLPNQPQHF. The sequenced DNA is TGTGCCAGTGAGGGACTTCCGAATCAGCCCCAGCATTTT.